The subject of this entry is one T cell receptor (beta chain). The data were obtained in a study of shared clonotypes between healthy human individuals. CD45RO-negative, CCR7-selected cells formed the naive CD8 fraction, which excluded terminally differentiated effector memory CD45RA+ cells. Using immunoSEQ multiplex PCR, the repertoire was profiled, and TCRdb retains in-frame clones only, with some absent. The data contain more than 2 million clones, about 95% of them singletons. V was shortened by 0 bases and J by 5 bases, with 12 bases between the two germline ends. Germline CDR1 reads MNHEY; CDR2 reads SMNVEV (reference sequence). CDR3 length equals 15 residues.

The sample was naive CD8+ T cells sorted from blood. The source is a man younger than 35 in good health. V gene TRBV27 combines with J gene TRBJ2-3; TRBD1 might be the D (6 bases). DNA of the CDR3: TGTGCCAGCAGTTTATCGATGGGGGCAGGAGATACGCAGTATTTT. Amino acid sequence: CASSLSMGAGDTQYF.